A single sample gave rise to the 30 T cell receptor beta chains below, sequenced in a study of regulatory T cells in long-lasting Graves disease. For TCR beta, libraries came from iRepertoire HTBI primers and Arm-PCR of CDR3 regions. Each CDR3 protein gets one entry after TCRdb re-called the multiplex PCR reads with MiXCR. The top ten hold roughly 27% of the sample, which has over 300,000 distinct CDR3 sequences, about 18% seen once. Time point defined: persistent/refractory GD, antithyroid drugs over 5 years with positive TRAb. RNA extracted from PBMCs served as the sequencing template. The sample was peripheral blood mononuclear cells (PBMCs), taken when the disease was refractory, from a patient treated with antithyroid drugs. The receptors come from a female donor with Graves disease.

This clonotype was counted a few times. The V call is TRBV11-2, the J call TRBJ2-1; 9 bases agree with TRBD1. Germline CDR1 and CDR2: SGHAT and FQNNGV. This CDR3 has 16 residues. V gave up 2 bases and J gave up 3 bases; unmatched junction bases: 5. In DNA, the CDR3 is TGTGCCAGCAGCTTATCTACAGGGGGCATCTACAATGAGCAGTTCTTC. Encoded protein: CASSLSTGGIYNEQFF.

Note on this clonotype: This clone may be a read error of a much larger clone one base away. The chain joins TRBV28 to TRBJ1-1, with D perhaps TRBD1 (5 bases). This CDR3 has 16 residues. Germline CDR1 reads MDHEN; CDR2 reads SYDVKM. The CDR3 reads CASSQYGGRMNTEALF. For the CDR3, the DNA is TGTGCCAGCAGCCAATACGGGGGGAGGATGAACACTGAAGCTCTCTTT.

This clonotype was seen repeatedly, ten times or more. The rearrangement uses TRBV28 and TRBJ1-1, with D hard to call. Germline loops: CDR1 MDHEN, CDR2 SYDVKM. The CDR3 runs to 14 residues. V was trimmed by 7 bases and J by 4 bases, leaving 16 bases between them. As DNA, the CDR3 is TGTGCCAGCACGGATAGGGTTGGAAGCACTGAAGCTTTCTTT. Its translation is CASTDRVGSTEAFF.

This clonotype appeared many times. J is TRBJ1-5 and V is TRBV3-1; TRBD1 matches at 8 bases. The CDR3 has 16 residues. CDR1 is LGHDT, CDR2 YNNKEL, per germline (reference sequence). V shed 0 bases, J shed 5 bases, and the junction held 6 bases outside the gene matches. This CDR3 reads CASSQDRDRGDQPQHF. The CDR3 DNA reads as TGTGCCAGCAGCCAAGATCGAGACAGGGGCGATCAGCCCCAGCATTTT.

The chain uses TRBV15 and TRBJ2-4, with D perhaps given as TRBD1 or TRBD2 (5 bases each). The V gene lost 5 bases and the J gene lost 6 bases, with 8 bases spanning the gap. Per germline, CDR1 LNHNV and CDR2 YYDKDF (reference sequence). The CDR3 covers 12 residues. CDR3 sequence reads: CATSGTLNIQYF. The CDR3 DNA follows: TGTGCCACCAGCGGGACCCTAAACATTCAGTACTTC.

This clonotype showed up just a few times. The rearrangement uses TRBV29-1 and TRBJ2-4; TRBD2 matches at 9 bases. The ends lost 5 bases at V and 5 bases at J; junction bases unmatched: 13. This CDR3 has 16 residues. Per germline, CDR1 SQVTM and CDR2 ANQGSEA. CDR3 nucleotides: TGCAGCGTTTCGGGTCCAGCGGGGGGCCAACAAAACATTCAGTACTTC. It is translated as CSVSGPAGGQQNIQYF. The entire variable domain, with the rest obtained from reference TRBV29-1 and TRBJ2-4, is as follows: SAVISQKPSRDICQRGTSLTIQCQVDSQVTMMFWYRQQPGQSLTLIATANQGSEATYESGFVIDKFPISRPNLTFSTLTVSNMSPEDSSIYLCSVSGPAGGQQNIQYFGAGTRLSVL.

This clonotype has a handful of counts. The rearrangement uses TRBV30 and TRBJ2-7; D possibly matches TRBD1 or TRBD2 (7 bases each). Germline V gene sequence: CDR1 GTSNPN, CDR2 SVGIG (reference sequence). CDR3 length: 15 amino acids. V gave up 3 bases and J gave up 7 bases, with 22 bases separating them. The CDR3 protein is CAWSAGRGLFGEQYF. DNA of the CDR3: TGTGCCTGGAGCGCGGGGAGGGGGCTTTTTGGGGAGCAGTACTTC.

In its sample, this clonotype was seen a few times. The chain couples TRBV5-1 to TRBJ2-2; no reliable D call. This CDR3 region has 11 residues. Germline CDR1 and CDR2: SGHRS and YFSETQ. V was cut by 2 bases and J by 7 bases, with 3 bases left in between. The CDR3 reads CASSFLGELFF. CDR3 in DNA: TGCGCCAGCAGCTTCCTCGGGGAGCTGTTTTTT.

This clonotype has at least ten counts. The rearrangement joins TRBV2 to TRBJ1-2; D may be TRBD1 (6 bases). This CDR3 region has 15 residues. Trimming removed 6 bases at V and 0 bases at J, with 14 bases between. Germline CDR1 SNHLY, CDR2 FYNNEI. Here the CDR3 reads CASSPQGLSNYGYTF. The CDR3 coding sequence is TGTGCCAGCAGCCCACAGGGACTCTCTAACTATGGCTACACCTTC.

This clonotype was detected ten times or more. The rearrangement links TRBV7-9 to TRBJ1-4; D ambiguous. In germline, CDR1 is SEHNR, CDR2 FQNEAQ (reference sequence). V lost 1 base and J lost 8, with 14 bases in between. The CDR3 totals 15 residues. As DNA, the CDR3 is TGTGCCAGCAGCTTAGGAGGGCACCTCCAGGAAAAACTGTTTTTT. It translates to CASSLGGHLQEKLFF.

This clonotype has a count of ten or more. The rearrangement uses TRBV2 and TRBJ2-2; D gene ambiguous. This CDR3 has 13 residues. Per germline, CDR1 SNHLY and CDR2 FYNNEI. The V end lost 6 bases, the J end lost 4 bases, and 9 bases lay between the germline ends. The CDR3, as DNA: TGTGCCAGCAGAGGGATTGGCACCGGGGAGCTGTTTTTT. Translation: CASRGIGTGELFF.

In regard to this clonotype: Being one base from a much bigger clone, this may be a read error. The chain is built from TRBV24-1 and TRBJ2-5; D is ambiguous. Germline lookup yields CDR1 KGHDR and CDR2 SFDVKD. The CDR3 has 12 residues. The CDR3 spells CATCDVGKTQYF. Here the CDR3 DNA reads TGTGCCACCTGTGATGTGGGTAAGACCCAGTACTTC.

This clonotype was counted many times. The V call is TRBV28, the J call TRBJ1-2; TRBD1 is a possible D gene (5 bases). Deletions cut 5 bases from V and 7 bases from J, with 29 bases between. Germline V gene data show CDR1 as MDHEN and CDR2 as SYDVKM. CDR3 size: 18 residues. CDR3 nucleotides: TGTGCCAGCAGTATCCCCCGGAGGGCCCCACGCAGGGCGACTGGCTACACCTTC. Protein product: CASSIPRRAPRRATGYTF.

This clonotype was counted many times. The chain recombines TRBV20-1 with TRBJ2-5; 11 bases align to TRBD2. J was trimmed by 5 bases and V by 5 bases; bases with no gene match: 10. This CDR3 contains 15 residues. Germline loops: CDR1 DFQATT, CDR2 SNEGSKA (reference sequence). The CDR3 DNA is TGCAGTGCTGTTGGGACTAGCGGTAAATGGGAGACCCAGTACTTC. Its protein is CSAVGTSGKWETQYF.

This clonotype has just a few counts. The rearrangement joins TRBV6-2 or TRBV6-3 to TRBJ2-4, with 8 bases identical to TRBD2. CDR3 length: 13 amino acids. Germline CDR1 is MNHEY and CDR2 is SVGEGT. J gave up 3 bases and V 5 bases, and 0 bases lay outside the gene matches. The CDR3 spells CASSREGKNIQYF. In nucleotides, the CDR3 is TGTGCCAGCAGTCGGGAGGGCAAAAACATTCAGTACTTC.

This clonotype was counted only a few times. The rearrangement links TRBV20-1 to TRBJ2-5; D ambiguous. Trimming took off 4 bases at V and 2 bases at J, with 2 bases between the two ends. Per germline, CDR1 DFQATT and CDR2 SNEGSKA (reference sequence). CDR3 size: 10 residues. The CDR3 region has the DNA TGCAGTGCTAAACAAGAGACCCAGTACTTC. Translation: CSAKQETQYF.

This clonotype occurred many times. The chain combines TRBV29-1 with TRBJ1-1, with D hard to call. Germline loops: CDR1 SQVTM, CDR2 ANQGSEA. The CDR3 is 13 amino acids. V dropped 5 bases and J dropped 1 base, with 11 bases sitting between them. CDR3 residues: CSVKVQKNTEAFF. The CDR3, as DNA: TGCAGCGTTAAGGTTCAAAAGAACACTGAAGCTTTCTTT.

To note about this clonotype: This may come from a read error, since a much larger clone is one base off. V gene TRBV15 combines with J gene TRBJ2-2, with D possibly TRBD2 on 6 matching bases. The V gene's germline CDR1 is LNHNV and CDR2 YYDKDF (reference sequence). There are 15 residues in the CDR3. V gave up 5 bases and J gave up 1 base, with 11 bases separating them. The CDR3 loop reads CATSVQAGNTGELFF. The CDR3 nucleotides are TGTGCCACCAGCGTGCAAGCGGGGAACACCGGGGAGCTGTTTTTT.

This clonotype was detected only once. This chain joins TRBV4-3 and TRBJ1-5; possibly TRBD1 for D (5 bases). The ends were cut back, 1 base at V and 3 bases at J, with 10 bases in the middle. The CDR3 loop spans 15 amino acids. Per the germline V gene, CDR1 is LGHNA and CDR2 is YSLEER. The CDR3, as DNA: TGCGCCAGCAGCCAAGGGGGCGGCATCAATCAGCCCCAGCATTTT. Protein sequence: CASSQGGGINQPQHF.

As concerns this clonotype: A clone one base away is much larger, so this may be a read error. This chain connects TRBV6-5 to TRBJ1-5; D is unresolved. The CDR3 is made up of 13 amino acids. V was shortened by 2 bases and J by 1 base, with 3 bases between the two germline ends. Germline-derived CDR1 and CDR2 are MNHEY and SVGAGI. The CDR3 bases are TGTGCCAGCAGTTACGAGAGCAATCAGCCCCAGCATTTT. Its translation is CASSYESNQPQHF.

Of note for this clonotype: A much larger clone is a single base away; this may be a read error. This chain uses TRBV6-1 with TRBJ1-2; 9 bases line up with TRBD1. V dropped 7 bases and J dropped 3; count of bases not matched to a gene: 6. The germline CDR1 and CDR2 sequences are MNHNS and SASEGT. This CDR3 region has 14 residues. As DNA, the CDR3 is TGTGCCAGCAAAACACAGGGGGCGGACTATGGCTACACCTTC. This gives the protein CASKTQGADYGYTF.

This clonotype was counted many times. This rearrangement joins TRBV11-2 to TRBJ1-2, with 7 bases that match TRBD1. CDR3 size: 14 residues. The trim removed 5 bases at V and 2 bases at J, leaving 5 bases unmatched. CDR1 and CDR2 (germline): SGHAT, FQNNGV. DNA for the CDR3: TGTGCCAGCAGCCAACCGGGACAGAACTATGGCTACACCTTC. Its translation is CASSQPGQNYGYTF.

This clonotype was found many times. V gene TRBV12-5 combines with J gene TRBJ1-1; D may be TRBD1 (6 bases). Germline V gives CDR1 LGHNT, CDR2 FRNRAP. This CDR3 is built from 16 residues. Trimming stripped 2 bases from V and 6 bases from J, with 19 bases between. CDR3: CASGLWTGGDTAEAFF. The CDR3 bases are TGTGCTAGTGGTTTGTGGACCGGCGGGGACACGGCTGAAGCTTTCTTT.

This clonotype has only a few counts. The chain couples TRBV5-1 to TRBJ1-2; tentative D call: TRBD1 (6 bases). Trimming removed 0 bases from V and 0 bases from J, with 21 bases in between. Germline CDR1 reads SGHRS; CDR2 reads YFSETQ. The CDR3 is made up of 19 amino acids. The CDR3 nucleotides are TGCGCCAGCAGCTTGGTACTCGACAGGAACGGTTTTTCTAACTATGGCTACACCTTC. Amino acid sequence: CASSLVLDRNGFSNYGYTF.

This clonotype was observed many times. The V call is TRBV10-1, the J call TRBJ1-6; TRBD1 matches at 7 bases. Germline V gene lookup returns CDR1 WNHNN and CDR2 SYGVQD (reference sequence). The CDR3 has 15 amino acids. With 7 bases clipped from V and 9 bases from J, the junction kept 12 bases outside the gene matches. Here the CDR3 reads CASKGAGPLLSPLHF. The CDR3 DNA reads as TGCGCCAGCAAGGGGGCGGGGCCCCTACTTTCACCCCTCCACTTT.

The chain uses TRBV6-5 and TRBJ1-1; a possible D gene is TRBD1 (6 bases). CDR3 size: 14 residues. V was trimmed by 2 bases and J by 4 bases, leaving 11 bases between them. CDR1 is MNHEY, CDR2 SVGAGI, per germline. The CDR3 is CASSYDRSRTEAFF. CDR3 in DNA: TGTGCCAGCAGTTACGACAGGTCTCGCACTGAAGCTTTCTTT.

In its sample, this clonotype was seen many times. The J gene is TRBJ2-5, the V gene TRBV28, with a tentative D call TRBD1 (5 bases). Trimming removed 3 bases at V and 9 bases at J, with 17 bases between. CDR3 size: 14 residues. Germline V gives CDR1 MDHEN, CDR2 SYDVKM. The CDR3 reads CASSFSVQNRPQYF. The CDR3 bases are TGTGCCAGCAGTTTCTCAGTACAGAACAGGCCCCAGTACTTC.

Details on this clonotype: With a much larger clone just one base away, this may be a read error. V is TRBV2 and J is TRBJ2-5; 8 bases match TRBD2. The CDR3 is 13 residues long. The germline CDR1 and CDR2 sequences are SNHLY and FYNNEI. The CDR3 coding sequence is TGTGCCAGCAAGCCGTCCGGGGGGGAGACCCGGTACTTC. The encoded protein is CASKPSGGETRYF.

This clonotype has a handful of counts. This chain joins TRBV6-5 and TRBJ2-2; D might be TRBD1 or TRBD2, each matching 6 bases. Germline V gene lookup returns CDR1 MNHEY and CDR2 SVGAGI. V lost 2 bases to trimming and J lost 6 bases, with 16 bases between them. The CDR3 consists of 16 residues. The CDR3 DNA sequence: TGTGCCAGCAGTTACCAGGGGACGGGAGTCCCCGGGGAGCTGTTTTTT. This codes for CASSYQGTGVPGELFF.

This clonotype was counted a single time. With a much larger clone just one base away, this may be a read error. The chain couples TRBV27 to TRBJ1-5, with D possibly TRBD1 on 6 matching bases. Trimming stripped 4 bases from V and 6 bases from J, with 13 bases between. The CDR3 has 14 amino acids. From germline, CDR1 is MNHEY and CDR2 SMNVEV (reference sequence). The DNA of the CDR3 is TGTGCCAGCAGTTCTCAGGGGACGAGTCAGCCCCAGCATTTT. It encodes CASSSQGTSQPQHF.